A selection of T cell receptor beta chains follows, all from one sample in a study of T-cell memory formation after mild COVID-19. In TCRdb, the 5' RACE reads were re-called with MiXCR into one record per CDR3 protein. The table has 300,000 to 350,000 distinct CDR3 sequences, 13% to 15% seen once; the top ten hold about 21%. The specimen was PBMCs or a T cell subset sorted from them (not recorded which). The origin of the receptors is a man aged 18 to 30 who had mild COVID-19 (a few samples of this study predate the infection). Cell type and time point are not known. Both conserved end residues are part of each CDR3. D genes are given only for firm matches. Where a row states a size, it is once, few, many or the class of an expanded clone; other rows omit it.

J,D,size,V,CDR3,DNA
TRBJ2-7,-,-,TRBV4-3,CASRRWDKAWDEQYF,TGCGCCAGCAGGAGATGGGACAAGGCGTGGGACGAGCAGTACTTC
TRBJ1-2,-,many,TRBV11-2,CASSLHREGGYTF,TGTGCCAGCAGCTTGCACAGGGAGGGTGGCTACACCTTC
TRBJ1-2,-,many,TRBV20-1,CSADGHPRGYTF,TGCAGTGCTGACGGACACCCAAGAGGCTACACCTTC
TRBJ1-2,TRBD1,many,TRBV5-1,CASSLIYRGYGYTF,TGCGCCAGCAGCTTGATCTACAGGGGCTATGGCTACACCTTC
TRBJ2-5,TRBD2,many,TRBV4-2,CASSQARVAGEETQYF,TGTGCCAGCAGCCAAGCTCGGGTAGCGGGGGAAGAGACCCAGTACTTC
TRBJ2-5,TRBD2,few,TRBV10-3,CAINTGGALETQYF,TGTGCCATCAACACCGGGGGGGCCCTTGAGACCCAGTACTTC
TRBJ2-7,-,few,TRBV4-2,CASSQVPREVALGYEQYF,TGTGCCAGCAGCCAAGTTCCCAGGGAGGTCGCATTGGGCTACGAGCAGTACTTC
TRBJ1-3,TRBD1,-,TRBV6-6,CASTSGQGAGNTIYF,TGTGCCAGCACCTCGGGACAGGGCGCTGGAAACACCATATATTTT
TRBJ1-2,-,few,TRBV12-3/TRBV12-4,CASSFGRNSVAFYGYTF,TGTGCCAGCAGTTTTGGGCGGAATTCAGTCGCGTTCTATGGCTACACCTTC
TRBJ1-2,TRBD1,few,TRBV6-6,CASSYPGQVVGGYTF,TGTGCCAGCAGTTACCCGGGACAGGTCGTCGGTGGCTACACCTTC
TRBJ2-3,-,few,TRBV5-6,CASSFPSLAGFTDTQYF,TGTGCCAGCAGCTTCCCCTCACTGGCGGGGTTCACAGATACGCAGTATTTT
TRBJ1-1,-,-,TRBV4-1,CASSQGVRDEAFF,TGCGCCAGCAGCCAGGGGGTTAGGGATGAAGCTTTCTTT
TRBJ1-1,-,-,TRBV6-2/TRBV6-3,CASSYEWALGTEAFF,TGTGCCAGCAGTTACGAGTGGGCGCTTGGCACTGAAGCTTTCTTT
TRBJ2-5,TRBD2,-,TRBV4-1,CASSQGGGGAVGETQYF,TGCGCCAGCAGCCAAGGAGGCGGGGGGGCCGTTGGAGAGACCCAGTACTTC
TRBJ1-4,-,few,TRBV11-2,CASSLGPLLTNEKLFF,TGTGCCAGCAGCTTAGGGCCACTGCTGACAAATGAAAAACTGTTTTTT
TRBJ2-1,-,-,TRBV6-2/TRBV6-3,CASTPGNEQFF,TGTGCCAGCACCCCGGGCAATGAGCAGTTCTTC
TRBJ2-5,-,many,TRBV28,CASSWGDQETQYF,TGTGCCAGCAGTTGGGGGGACCAAGAGACCCAGTACTTC
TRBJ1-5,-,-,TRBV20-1,CSARGYSNQPQHF,TGCAGTGCTAGGGGTTATAGCAATCAGCCCCAGCATTTT
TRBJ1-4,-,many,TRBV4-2,CASSPQATNEKLFF,TGTGCCAGCAGCCCCCAGGCAACTAATGAAAAACTGTTTTTT
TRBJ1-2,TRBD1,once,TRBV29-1,CSVDPGQGVPSYGYTF,TGCAGCGTTGACCCCGGACAGGGTGTTCCTAGCTATGGCTACACCTTC
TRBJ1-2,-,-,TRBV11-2,CASSPTRIRVDYGYTF,TGTGCCAGCAGCCCGACCCGGATCAGGGTTGACTATGGCTACACCTTC
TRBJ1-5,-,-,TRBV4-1,CASSQGVLGSNQPQHF,TGCGCCAGCAGCCAAGGGGTCTTGGGGAGCAATCAGCCCCAGCATTTT
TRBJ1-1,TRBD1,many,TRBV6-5,CASSYTGTGGSFF,TGTGCCAGCAGTTACACCGGGACAGGGGGGAGCTTCTTT
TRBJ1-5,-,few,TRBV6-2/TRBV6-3,CASSSRDISGNQPQHF,TGTGCCAGCAGCTCCCGGGACATCTCAGGCAATCAGCCCCAGCATTTT
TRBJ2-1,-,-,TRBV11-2,CASSFTPGTVLREQFF,TGTGCCAGCAGCTTTACCCCCGGGACCGTCTTACGTGAGCAGTTCTTC
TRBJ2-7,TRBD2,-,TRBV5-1,CASSSGGVETSEQYF,TGCGCCAGCAGCAGCGGGGGGGTTGAGACTAGCGAGCAGTACTTC
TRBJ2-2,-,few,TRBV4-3,CASNLGLAANGGELFF,TGCGCCAGCAACCTCGGGTTAGCGGCAAATGGGGGGGAGCTGTTTTTT
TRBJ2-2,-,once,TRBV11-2,CASSPGVRELFF,TGTGCCAGCAGCCCAGGGGTTCGGGAGCTGTTTTTT
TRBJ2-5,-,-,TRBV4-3,CASSQEQPGETQYF,TGCGCCAGCAGCCAAGAACAGCCCGGGGAGACCCAGTACTTC
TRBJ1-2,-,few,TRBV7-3,CASSLRAGANYGYTF,TGTGCCAGCAGCTTAAGGGCAGGGGCCAACTATGGCTACACCTTC
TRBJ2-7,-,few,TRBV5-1,CASSAGQVPEQYF,TGCGCCAGCAGCGCCGGACAAGTCCCCGAGCAGTACTTC
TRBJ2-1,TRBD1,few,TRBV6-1,CASRTRGTGVHNEQFF,TGTGCCAGTCGAACAAGAGGGACAGGGGTCCACAATGAGCAGTTCTTC
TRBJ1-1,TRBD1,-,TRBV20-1,CSADRVNTEAFF,TGCAGTGCTGACAGGGTGAACACTGAAGCTTTCTTT
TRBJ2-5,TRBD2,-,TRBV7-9,CASRPAGGQETQYF,TGTGCCAGCAGGCCCGCGGGGGGCCAAGAGACCCAGTACTTC
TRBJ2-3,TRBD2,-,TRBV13,CASSLEAGEAHFTQYF,TGTGCCAGCAGCTTAGAAGCGGGGGAGGCCCATTTTACGCAGTATTTT
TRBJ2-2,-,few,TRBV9,CASSVNKGELFF,TGTGCCAGCAGCGTAAATAAGGGGGAGCTGTTTTTT
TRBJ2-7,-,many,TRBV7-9,CASSLEDGVYEQYF,TGTGCCAGCAGCTTAGAGGACGGAGTCTACGAGCAGTACTTC
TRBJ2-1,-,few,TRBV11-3,CASSLGQPYNEQFF,TGTGCCAGCAGCTTGGGACAACCCTACAATGAGCAGTTCTTC
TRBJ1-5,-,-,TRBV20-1,CSAGNLNQPQHF,TGCAGTGCCGGGAACCTGAATCAGCCCCAGCATTTT
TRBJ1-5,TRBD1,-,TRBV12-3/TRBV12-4,CASSRGQGYNQPQHF,TGTGCCAGCAGCCGGGGACAGGGGTACAATCAGCCCCAGCATTTT